Listed here is a single T cell receptor (beta chain). The sample originates from a study of control samples from healthy donors and cancer patients. Profiling relied on immunoSEQ multiplex PCR, and the TCRdb table lists in-frame clones only, not all of them. The sample includes approximately 90,000 clones, roughly 86% seen only once; the top ten take around a fifth. CDR1 and CDR2 (germline): MNHEY, SVGAGI. Trimming pared 0 bases from V and 5 bases from J, leaving 8 bases between. The CDR3 extends over 14 amino acids. This receptor was obtained from a man younger than 40 in good health. The V call is TRBV6-5, the J call TRBJ2-1, with a possible D match to TRBD1 (6 bases). Input material: blood. The CDR3 is CASSYSNRDNEQFF. The CDR3 DNA sequence: TGTGCCAGCAGTTACTCGAACAGGGACAATGAGCAGTTCTTC.